The 8 T cell receptor beta chains below all came from one sample that was sequenced in a study of patients and donors after allogeneic stem cell transplantation. Using its own MiXCR run on the RT-PCR reads, TCRdb lists one record per CDR3 protein. Of under 200,000 distinct CDR3 sequences in the sample, approximately 30% were seen once. Sequenced input: blood, either unsorted or a sorted T cell fraction (not recorded which). These receptors were collected from a human donor who was either an allogeneic HSCT recipient or a stem cell or donor lymphocyte infusion donor (not recorded which). It is not recorded whose cells these are; they may come from a transplant donor.

This clonotype was seen ten or more times. The chain uses TRBV12-3 or TRBV12-4 and TRBJ1-1; D is unclear. V was trimmed by 3 bases and J by 1 base, leaving 12 bases between them. The CDR3 spans 15 residues. In DNA form, the CDR3 reads TGTGCCAGCAGTTTTGGCTCAGGAGGGAACACTGAAGCTTTCTTT. Translated, it gives CASSFGSGGNTEAFF.

The rearrangement links TRBV2 to TRBJ2-7; TRBD1 aligns across 9 bases. Trimming cost V 9 bases and J 6 bases; bases outside gene matches: 15. The CDR3 loop spans 15 amino acids. Germline loops: CDR1 SNHLY, CDR2 FYNNEI. The CDR3 reads CASSPRTGGRGEQYF. Written as DNA, the CDR3 is TGTGCCAGTAGCCCCCGCACAGGGGGCCGAGGCGAGCAGTACTTC.

A few counts support this clonotype. The chain uses TRBV7-9 and TRBJ2-1; 9 bases map to TRBD2. The CDR3 covers 15 residues. Per the germline V gene, CDR1 is SEHNR and CDR2 is FQNEAQ (reference sequence). The ends lost 1 base at V and 9 bases at J; junction bases unmatched: 7. CDR3 sequence: CASSLGSGSWGEQFF. The CDR3 region has the DNA TGTGCCAGCAGCTTAGGTAGCGGGAGTTGGGGTGAGCAGTTCTTC.

The V call is TRBV21-1, the J call TRBJ2-1. TRBV21-1 is described as a pseudogene. The CDR3 spans 14 residues. The CDR3 loop is CASSKRGSYNEQFF. The CDR3, as DNA: TGTGCCAGCAGCAAACGAGGCAGCTACAATGAGCAGTTCTTC.

This rearrangement joins TRBV30 to TRBJ1-2; no clear D. The V end lost 7 bases, the J end lost 4 bases, and 13 bases lay between the germline ends. Germline loops: CDR1 GTSNPN, CDR2 SVGIG (reference sequence). The CDR3 loop spans 12 amino acids. The CDR3 loop is CASSRAVYGYTF. The DNA for the CDR3 is TGTGCCTCGTCCCGGGCAGTCTATGGCTACACCTTC.

The chain combines TRBV29-1 with TRBJ1-2, with a possible D match to TRBD1 (5 bases). The CDR3 consists of 12 residues. V was cut by 3 bases and J by 4 bases, with 9 bases left in between. Looked up from germline, CDR1 is SQVTM and CDR2 is ANQGSEA. The CDR3 sequence: CSVERRAYGYTF. CDR3 nucleotide sequence: TGCAGCGTTGAGCGCAGGGCCTATGGCTACACCTTC.

As concerns this clonotype: A much larger clone lies a single base off, so this may be a read error. The chain links TRBV12-3 or TRBV12-4 to TRBJ1-5; unclear D gene. There are 14 residues in the CDR3. CDR3 sequence: CASTRGPYNQPRHF. Written as DNA, the CDR3 is TGTGCCAGCACTCGCGGCCCTTACAATCAGCCCCGGCATTTT.

This clonotype was recorded at least ten times. CDR3 amino acids: CSARDSTGGNEKLFF. The CDR3 bases are TGCAGTGCTAGAGATTCGACAGGGGGTAATGAAAAACTGTTTTTT. The V and J genes are TRBV20-1 and TRBJ1-4; 9 bases are a match to TRBD1. The germline V gene has CDR1 DFQATT and CDR2 SNEGSKA (reference sequence). The V segment lost 0 bases and the J segment 4 bases; nucleotides outside the gene matches: 3. CDR3 length: 15 residues.